This section outlines one T cell receptor beta chain sequence together with its context. The specificity of this receptor is unknown. This entry is derived from a study of cytomegalovirus exposure and HLA in healthy donors (dated by TCRdb to the late 2010s). At the level of the whole study: An earlier analysis of fewer than 750 of the donors reported approximately 300 Gb of sequence data and 117 million unique TCR beta sequences obtained from about 170 million T cells. An early release covering over 500 HLA-typed donors comprised 250 to 350 gigabases of sequencing data and 65 million to 100 million unique TCR sequences. Among the roughly 410 genotyped donors, about 85% belonged to the genetic ancestry cluster associated with self-reported Caucasian donors. The study was designed to test whether signatures of past pathogen exposure could be identified by cataloging public T cell receptors. The study used immunosequencing to profile the T cell repertoires of approximately 690 subjects and linked those repertoires to cytomegalovirus serostatus. A separate validation cohort of approximately 120 different subjects was used in addition to the approximately 700-subject first cohort. The study combined high-throughput TCR immunosequencing, statistical association of individual TCRs with disease status, and machine learning to predict cytomegalovirus infection status. To study patterns of TCR occurrence, a later analysis re-analyzed previously published TCR beta repertoires from several hundred donors and added high-resolution HLA genotyping. In the later analysis, no new phenotypic data were used to find candidate immune exposures; instead, reliance was placed on TCR beta sequences and their occurrence across donors. To decide whether each TCR beta V gene segment behaved as functional or pseudogenic, an earlier analysis of some 540 of the donors relied on high-throughput TCR beta sequencing. Alongside the repertoire data, information on donor age, sex, ethnicity and CMV serostatus was compiled. A later genetic analysis took genome-wide SNP genotypes for about 60% of the roughly 670 donors and used that subset as a discovery cohort. All discovery cohort repertoires had been generated on a single sequencing platform. HLA typing covered class I and class II loci at four-digit resolution. The number of typed donors differed by locus: 629-630 for A, B, C, DRB1 and DQB1; approximately 520 for DQA1; approximately 600 for DPA1; and approximately 450 for DPB1. Roughly five DR-DQ haplotypes were handled as single units for association and clustering, since linkage in the cohort was strong. On average, around 200,000 unique TCR beta nucleotide sequences were sequenced per donor among 398 genotyped donors of the cohort, with 15% to 20% of those sequences being non-productive. Study-level results and caveats: In the study, 150 to 200 TCR beta chains were listed as associated with cytomegalovirus. The classifier was reported to diagnose cytomegalovirus status with high specificity and sensitivity in both the original and validation cohorts. Across donors, most TCR sequences were observed very rarely, whereas some public TCRs were present in many individuals. According to a later analysis, TCR association rates differed among HLA loci, with DRB1 alleles showing the most associated TCRs and HLA-C alleles showing the fewest. Presence/absence analyses assumed roughly uniform sequencing depth across donors, an assumption that may not hold. A further reported finding was that TCR beta sequences accurately predicted the HLA-A and HLA-B alleles for most subjects in the first cohort. Because counts were too low, more than 15 rarely observed V segments, including chromosome 9 orphons, were excluded from the earlier analysis of 587 of the donors. A few of the identified cytomegalovirus-associated TCR beta chains were confirmed in vitro to be specific for cytomegalovirus antigens. Assigning TCR associations to individual alleles was difficult when HLA alleles, especially DR and DQ, strongly co-occurred. A cluster of highly shared sequence variants was judged likely to represent a technical artifact of the sequencing pipeline. The only immune exposure information available for the cohort was CMV serostatus. Correlated functional status among segregating V segments might be attributable to linkage disequilibrium, but an unknown experimental factor could not be ruled out. Only TCR beta chains were sequenced in this cohort, and the absence of alpha or paired-chain data limited detectable features. V-gene and J-gene trimming of TCR beta chains was associated with a missense DCLRE1C variant in a later genetic analysis, and the association was replicated in an independent cohort. Specific HLA alleles were associated with about 17,000 TCR beta sequences at a false discovery rate of 0.05 in a later analysis. According to a later analysis, most CMV-associated TCR beta chains appeared to be HLA-restricted, and the HLA associations seemed to be driven largely by CMV exposure. In a later analysis, several top co-occurrence clusters were reported to appear linked to parvovirus B19, influenza, CMV and Epstein-Barr virus. It was suggested by the authors that the approach could potentially be generalized to other disease states and immunological phenotypes. An earlier analysis of approximately 540 of the donors showed that most TCR beta V segments appeared in productive rearrangements either about 87% or about 30% of the time, which broadly matched IMGT annotations. Some IMGT-functional V segments, including TRBV6-2 and TRBV6-3, could not be told apart with the 87-base-pair reads, so those segments were excluded. In a later genetic analysis, fewer N-insertions in productive TCRs were reported among donors in an Asian-associated ancestry cluster than the 666-donor mean. Because HLA typing was missing for some donors at each locus, association tests included only the typed subset. In a later analysis, HLA-associated TCR beta chains showed more clonal expansion and lower generation probabilities than non-associated chains that were equally common.

Libraries were constructed by the immunoSEQ multiplex PCR assay. A mixture of 60 forward primers for TCR Vbeta segments and 13 reverse primers for TCR Jbeta segments was used in the multiplex PCR. The CDR3 region of rearranged TCR beta genes was amplified from genomic DNA with a multiplex PCR assay. Amplified TCR beta libraries were sequenced as 87-base-pair reads on the Illumina HiSeq System. Regarding the original processing steps: A later analysis tallied approximately 87 million unique TCR beta chains across the 666 repertoires, and about 10 million of those chains were shared by two or more donors. To remove PCR and sequencing errors, raw reads were error-corrected and collapsed into unique sequences using a nearest-neighbor algorithm that merged closely related sequences. V, D and J gene segments were assigned by aligning CDR3 sequences to IMGT reference sequences. For a sequence to be retained, a match of at least six nucleotides was required to both a V gene segment and a J gene segment. A rearrangement was called productive if the CDR3 had no stop codons and remained in frame with V and J, and every other rearrangement was called non-productive. Following IMGT convention, CDR3 was defined as the stretch from the second conserved V-encoded cysteine to the conserved J-encoded phenylalanine. The earlier analysis of about 590 of the donors excluded sequences that lacked an unambiguous match to a single V gene segment. In an earlier analysis of a few hundred of the donors, V segments were called functional above 56.7% productive rearrangements and were called segregating when the between-donor standard deviation exceeded 5%. A statistical classification framework was developed to diagnose cytomegalovirus status using the catalog of TCR beta chain sequences. In a later analysis, TCR nucleotide sequences were compared against IMGT/GENE-DB human TR gene sequences so that V and J genes could be assigned. Using the TCRdist pipeline, a later analysis assigned CDR3 sequences along with most-parsimonious VDJ recombination scenarios. In a later analysis, each TCR beta chain was defined by its CDR3 amino acid sequence together with its V-gene family, and reads lacking a unique V-gene family were excluded. A later analysis removed 592 highly shared, low-generation-probability nucleotide sequences to deal with suspected cross-contamination and a sequencing artifact. In a later analysis, a clonal expansion index was calculated for each public chain from normalized within-repertoire ranks of inferred template counts. In a later analysis, generation probabilities were computed using a VDJ recombination model fitted to out-of-frame rearrangements, and the results were checked against IGoR. Hypergeometric tests were used in a later analysis to score TCR-TCR, TCR-HLA and TCR-CMV co-occurrence, with a repertoire-size bias correction applied to the TCR pairs. In a later analysis, false discovery rates were estimated by permuting HLA or CMV assignments 20 times. A later analysis grouped co-occurring TCRs with DBSCAN, adding TCRdist sequence similarity when clustering within HLA-allele-positive subsets. Repertoires with fewer than 30,000 or more than 120,000 public chains, plus five repertoires with anomalous nucleotide sharing, were excluded from co-occurrence clustering. The immuneACCESS repertoire file appears here via TCRdb, limited to in-frame rearrangements. These files lack a portion of the clones; in checked studies, under half of the deficit traces to unresolved V genes, and the cause of the others is not known. The DNA gave D and trimming, while V, J and clone size come from that table. The data table for this sample lists about 130,000 clones. Clones ranked in the top ten supply 2.5% to 3% of the sample.

The cohort comprised fewer than 700 healthy bone marrow donors. Cohort members were all nominally healthy when sampled, although unrecorded immune exposures were likely present. The donor tested CMV seronegative, placing the donor among the 300 to 450 seronegative members of the cohort. A peripheral blood sample was collected from each donor, and TCR beta sequencing was performed on peripheral blood mononuclear cells. The Qiagen DNeasy Blood Extraction Kit was used to extract genomic DNA from the blood cell samples. The CDR3 holds 14 amino acids from the cysteine to the phenylalanine. Just the 42-base CDR3 DNA is kept, in frame starting at base 1. At the junction V is shortened by 11 bases and J by 4 bases; bases outside the gene matches: 13. Taken from the germline V gene, the CDR1 and CDR2 loops are ENHRY and SYGVKD.

Sequencing was done on a sample of PBMCs. This receptor was identified in a man in his thirties or forties in good health and CMV-seronegative. In this chain, TRBV10-3 is recombined with TRBJ1-1, with 7 junctional bases fitting TRBD1. CDR3 sequence: CAARQGSLGTEAFF. In nucleotides, the sequence is TGTGCCGCCAGACAGGGCTCCTTGGGCACTGAAGCTTTCTTT.